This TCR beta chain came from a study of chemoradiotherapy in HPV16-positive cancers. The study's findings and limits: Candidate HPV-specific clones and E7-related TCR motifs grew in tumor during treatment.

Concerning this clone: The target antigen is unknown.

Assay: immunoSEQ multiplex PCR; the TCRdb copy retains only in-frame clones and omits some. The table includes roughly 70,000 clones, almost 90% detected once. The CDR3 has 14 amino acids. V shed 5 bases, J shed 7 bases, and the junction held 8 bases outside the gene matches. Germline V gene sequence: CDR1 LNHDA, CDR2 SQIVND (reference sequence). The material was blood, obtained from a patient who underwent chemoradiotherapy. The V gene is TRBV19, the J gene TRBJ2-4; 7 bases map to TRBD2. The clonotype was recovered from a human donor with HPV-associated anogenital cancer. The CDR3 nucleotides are TGTGCCAGTAGTTCCCGCGGGGGAGGGAACATTCAGTACTTC. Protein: CASSSRGGGNIQYF.